The source of this TCR beta chain is a study of STAT5B mutations in CD4+ large granular lymphocyte leukemia. About the research overall: Among healthy donors, a particular HLA allele went with more CDR3 'QG' motifs. Points from the study as a whole: Higher CD4+ than CD8+ T-LGLL clonality might reflect small sample size. CD4-sorted patient repertoires seemed more clonal than healthy CD4+ repertoires.

This clone came up a few times. Its target is not known. This CDR3 spans 12 amino acids. CDR1 SGHNT and CDR2 YENEEA come from the germline V gene. V dropped 4 bases and J dropped 6 bases, with 10 bases sitting between them. Clones were sequenced by immunoSEQ multiplex PCR, and TCRdb holds only the in-frame ones, with some missing. The sample contains approximately 49,000 clones, roughly 72% of which appear only once. This TCR was recovered from a human donor in good health. V and J are TRBV11-3 and TRBJ2-7; no firm D call. The source material was CD4+ T cells from blood buffy coats. CDR3 protein: CASSSTYSEQYF. Here the CDR3 DNA reads TGTGCCAGCAGCTCAACCTATTCCGAGCAGTACTTC.